The 16 T cell receptor beta chains below come from one sample, sequenced in a study of cytomegalovirus exposure and HLA in healthy donors. The study ran its PCR with 60 Vbeta and 13 Jbeta primers. This table comes from immunoSEQ multiplex PCR, and its TCRdb copy is limited to in-frame clones, with some not included. Of approximately 100,000 clones in the sample, about 80% were seen once. Sequencing was done on a sample of PBMCs. The receptors originated from a female donor in good health and CMV-seronegative.

The chain recombines TRBV6-5 with TRBJ1-1; no clear D. The CDR3 length is 15 residues. V lost 2 bases to trimming and J lost 1 base, with 11 bases between them. Germline V gives CDR1 MNHEY, CDR2 SVGAGI. The CDR3 coding sequence is TGTGCCAGCAGTTACGTCGGGGTGGGGAACACTGAAGCTTTCTTT. Protein sequence: CASSYVGVGNTEAFF.

V is TRBV6-5 and J is TRBJ1-2, with D possibly matching TRBD1 (6 bases). CDR1 and CDR2 from the germline V gene are MNHEY and SVGAGI. The CDR3 length is 14 residues. Trimming took 6 bases from V and 4 from J, leaving 15 bases between them. The DNA of the CDR3 is TGTGCCAGCAGACCCCGGGGGGCTAGCTATGGCTACACCTTC. Its translation is CASRPRGASYGYTF.

The chain couples TRBV10-3 to TRBJ2-5; 9 bases match TRBD1. Germline lookup yields CDR1 ENHRY and CDR2 SYGVKD. V was pared by 3 bases and J by 4 bases, with 9 bases of the junction left unmatched. The CDR3 spans 16 residues. The CDR3 sequence: CAISDTEQGALETQYF. In nucleotides, the CDR3 is TGTGCCATCAGTGATACTGAACAGGGGGCATTAGAGACCCAGTACTTC.

V usage is TRBV5-6 and J usage is TRBJ1-2; 8 bases are a match to TRBD1. With V trimmed by 4 bases and J by 4 bases, 6 bases remained unmatched. The CDR3 has 14 residues. Germline loops: CDR1 SGHDT, CDR2 YYEEEE. The CDR3 is CASSNQGAGYGYTF. CDR3 sequence (DNA): TGTGCCAGCAGCAACCAGGGGGCCGGCTATGGCTACACCTTC.

This clone was counted only a few times. This chain connects TRBV5-6 to TRBJ2-5, with no clear D. Germline V lookup: CDR1 SGHDT, CDR2 YYEEEE. The CDR3 runs to 13 residues. V was shortened by 4 bases and J by 5 bases, with 12 bases between the two germline ends. The CDR3 nucleotides are TGTGCCAGCAGCACCCGGGTCCGGGAGACCCAGTACTTC. It translates to CASSTRVRETQYF.

This chain links TRBV30 with TRBJ1-5; 8 nucleotides agree with TRBD1. V shed 3 bases and J 4 bases; nucleotides not matched to a gene: 5. From germline, CDR1 is GTSNPN and CDR2 SVGIG (reference sequence). CDR3 length equals 14 residues. The CDR3 DNA reads TGTGCCTGGAGCGGACAGGGTGGAAATCAGCCCCAGCATTTT. Translation gives CAWSGQGGNQPQHF.

This rearrangement joins TRBV5-4 to TRBJ2-7; D unresolved. This CDR3 contains 13 residues. CDR1 and CDR2 from the germline V gene are SGHNT and YYREEE (reference sequence). V was shortened by 0 bases and J by 3 bases, with 7 bases between the two germline ends. CDR3 sequence reads: CASSLAASYEQYF. CDR3 in DNA: TGTGCCAGCAGCTTGGCCGCCAGCTACGAGCAGTACTTC.

This clone was counted once. This chain links TRBV7-8 with TRBJ2-3, with D perhaps TRBD2 (6 bases). The CDR3 spans 15 residues. CDR1 and CDR2 from the germline V gene are SGHVS and FQNEAQ. Between the trimmed V and J ends, which lost 2 bases and 2 bases, there was a span of 11 bases. CDR3: CASSLQRVDTDTQYF. The CDR3 DNA follows: TGTGCCAGCAGCTTACAGCGGGTGGACACAGATACGCAGTATTTT.

The CDR3 region is CASSEQDNSPLHF. In DNA, the CDR3 is TGTGCCAGCAGTGAACAGGATAATTCACCCCTCCACTTT. The gene calls are TRBV6-1 and TRBJ1-6; D is unclear. Trimming removed 2 bases at V and 5 bases at J, with 4 bases between. The CDR3 runs to 13 residues. Per the germline V gene, CDR1 is MNHNS and CDR2 is SASEGT.

A word on this clone: The limits of the CDR3 on the DNA are not certain, so only TCRdb's listed CDR3 is given. The V call is TRBV10-2, the J call TRBJ2-1; TRBD1 is taken as the D call from the table, unchecked against the DNA. Per the germline V gene, CDR1 is WSHSY and CDR2 is SAAADI. The CDR3 is 14 residues long, ends included. The CDR3 loop reads CASSSSVVRGEQFF.

The rearrangement links TRBV7-9 to TRBJ2-3; 8 positions match TRBD1. V was clipped by 5 bases and J by 2 bases; unmatched bases: 3. This CDR3 is 14 amino acids long. CDR1 and CDR2 (germline): SEHNR, FQNEAQ (reference sequence). The CDR3 sequence: CASSQDRDTDTQYF. The CDR3 coding sequence is TGTGCCAGCAGCCAGGACAGGGACACAGATACGCAGTATTTT. Combining the CDR3 with reference TRBV7-9 and TRBJ2-3 gives the whole variable domain DTGVSQNPRHKITKRGQNVTFRCDPISEHNRLYWYRQTLGQGPEFLTYFQNEAQLEKSRLLSDRFSAERPKGSFSTLEIQRTEQGDSAMYLCASSQDRDTDTQYFGPGTRLTVL.

This sequence joins TRBV4-2 and TRBJ2-2, with 8 bases aligning to TRBD2. Germline V gene lookup returns CDR1 LGHNA and CDR2 YNFKEQ. J was trimmed by 5 bases and V by 0 bases; bases with no gene match: 5. The CDR3 is 16 amino acids. The CDR3 sequence: CASSQDRERGTGELFF. Here the CDR3 DNA reads TGTGCCAGCAGCCAAGATAGGGAGCGGGGGACCGGGGAGCTGTTTTTT.

This sequence joins TRBV14 and TRBJ1-6; 10 bases are a match to TRBD1. V gave up 4 bases and J gave up 7 bases; unmatched junction bases: 7. CDR1 SGHDN and CDR2 FVKESK come from the germline V gene. CDR3 size: 16 residues. The CDR3 DNA reads TGTGCCAGCAGCCCCCTGGACAGGGGGGGGAATTCACCCCTCCACTTT. It specifies CASSPLDRGGNSPLHF.

The V and J genes are TRBV27 and TRBJ2-7, with 10 bases aligning to TRBD1. J was trimmed by 5 bases and V by 2 bases; bases with no gene match: 6. The CDR3 sequence is 15 residues long. Germline loops: CDR1 MNHEY, CDR2 SMNVEV (reference sequence). The DNA of the CDR3 is TGTGCCAGCAGTTTACCGGGACAGGGGTCCGACGAGCAGTACTTC. As protein: CASSLPGQGSDEQYF.

This clone was observed a handful of times. The J gene is TRBJ1-1, the V gene TRBV10-1; D uncertain. The ends were cut back, 0 bases at V and 4 bases at J, with 6 bases in the middle. Per the germline V gene, CDR1 is WNHNN and CDR2 is SYGVQD (reference sequence). There are 13 residues in the CDR3. CDR3 nucleotides: TGCGCCAGCAGTGAGTCCCTGTTCACTGAAGCTTTCTTT. Protein product: CASSESLFTEAFF.

The V and J genes are TRBV27 and TRBJ2-7, with a tentative D call TRBD2 (6 bases). V dropped 10 bases and J dropped 7 bases, with 20 bases sitting between them. The CDR3 has 13 residues. Per the germline V gene, CDR1 is MNHEY and CDR2 is SMNVEV (reference sequence). The CDR3 is CAIPGKPGGEQYF. The CDR3 nucleotides read TGTGCCATTCCTGGGAAGCCTGGGGGGGAGCAGTACTTC.